This T cell receptor beta chain appears in the sequencing data of a study of blood T cells in healthy people across ages. Study-level findings and limits: Naive CD4+ cell counts and diversity both ran higher in long-lived than in aged donors.

Then a second PCR, running roughly 6 to 12 cycles, was carried out with a sample-barcoded 5' primer and a J-beta primer mix. Using its own MiXCR run on the 5' RACE reads, TCRdb lists one record per CDR3 protein. The data hold 2 million or so distinct CDR3 sequences, with about 50% observed a single time. As concerns this clonotype: Its antigen is as yet unknown.

The receptor's source is a woman between 40 and 55 years old in good health. The sequenced sample consisted of blood.

This CDR3 reads CASSHNDRAGYGYTF. The DNA for the CDR3 is TGCGCCAGCAGCCATAACGACAGGGCGGGCTATGGCTACACCTTC. The J gene is TRBJ1-2, the V gene TRBV4-3, with TRBD1 matching over 7 bases. V was clipped by 3 bases and J by 4 bases; unmatched bases: 8. The CDR3 is made up of 15 amino acids. Germline CDR1 and CDR2: LGHNA and YSLEER.